This T cell receptor beta chain was identified during a study of T cells in Graves' hyperthyroidism and ophthalmopathy. Exclusion criteria comprised uncontrolled infection, other autoimmune disease, pregnancy or lactation. TCR beta CDR3 regions were amplified from RNA transcripts. In the first-round RT-PCR of the TCR CDR3, the HTBI primer set was used. TCRdb re-called the multiplex PCR reads through MiXCR, storing one row per CDR3 protein. Among 500,000 to 800,000 distinct CDR3 sequences listed, over 40% were seen once. There are 13 residues in the CDR3. Per the germline V gene, CDR1 is ENHRY and CDR2 is SYGVKD. Between the trimmed V and J ends, which lost 11 bases and 3 bases, there was a span of 17 bases. Study observations and caveats: Most thyroid clonotypes with frequency above 0.001 were detected in blood.

This clonotype was found many times. Its antigen remains unknown. This receptor was taken from an adult man with Graves' disease, either hyperthyroidism or ophthalmopathy (not recorded which). The V gene is TRBV10-3, the J gene TRBJ2-7; D possibly corresponds to TRBD1 (5 bases). Sample: peripheral blood or thyroid tissue (not recorded which). The chain's CDR3 is CAHGQGASYEQYF. In nucleotides, the CDR3 is TGTGCCCATGGTCAGGGCGCCAGCTACGAGCAGTACTTC.